A single sample is the source of the 20 T cell receptor beta chains below, sequenced in a study of T cell responses to AZD1222 COVID-19 vaccine. This table comes from immunoSEQ multiplex PCR, and its TCRdb copy is limited to in-frame clones, with some not included. The sample yields around 56,000 clones, more than 70% seen once. The material sequenced was peripheral blood, taken 28 days after the second AZD1222 dose. The source is an adult who received the AZD1222 COVID-19 vaccine.

Comment on this clone: A junction end diverges from the germline sequence, so it may reflect a read error. The V call is TRBV7-7, the J call TRBJ1-6; D is ambiguous. Germline V gene sequence: CDR1 SSHAT, CDR2 FNYEAQ (reference sequence). The CDR3 extends over 17 amino acids. CDR3 in amino acids: CASSLEDGSSYNSPLHF. The CDR3 DNA follows: TGTGCTAGCAGCTTAGAAGACGGGAGCTCCTATAATTCACCCCTCCACTTT.

The chain is built from TRBV6-5 and TRBJ1-6; unclear D gene. V dropped 4 bases and J dropped 10 bases, with 17 bases sitting between them. The CDR3 has 15 residues. Looked up from germline, CDR1 is MNHEY and CDR2 is SVGAGI. CDR3 loop: CASSFYSSTESPLHF. CDR3 bases: TGTGCCAGCAGTTTCTACTCCAGTACTGAATCACCCCTCCACTTT.

The chain recombines TRBV7-2 with TRBJ1-5; no reliable D call. CDR1 and CDR2 (germline): SGHTA, FQGNSA. The CDR3 totals 13 residues. V gave up 0 bases and J gave up 5 bases, with 5 bases separating them. This CDR3 is CASSLAMDQPQHF. In DNA, the CDR3 is TGTGCCAGCAGCTTAGCGATGGATCAGCCCCAGCATTTT. The full variable domain, its missing parts supplied by reference TRBV7-2 and TRBJ1-5, is GAGVSQSPSNKVTEKGKDVELRCDPISGHTALYWYRQSLGQGLEFLIYFQGNSAPDKSGLPSDRFSAERTGGSVSTLTIQRTQQEDSAVYLCASSLAMDQPQHFGDGTRLSIL.

The rearrangement links TRBV5-1 to TRBJ2-1; 9 bases agree with TRBD2. This CDR3 region has 13 residues. V gave up 0 bases and J gave up 11 bases; unmatched junction bases: 3. Germline CDR1 and CDR2: SGHRS and YFSETQ. CDR3 protein: CASSLGLADKQFF. As DNA, the CDR3 is TGCGCCAGCAGCTTGGGACTAGCGGACAAGCAGTTCTTC.

The chain links TRBV9 to TRBJ2-3; D is ambiguous. This CDR3 region has 14 residues. The germline V gene encodes CDR1 SGDLS and CDR2 YYNGEE. The ends were cut back, 0 bases at V and 3 bases at J, with 8 bases in the middle. The CDR3 spells CASSVGGSTDTQYF. The CDR3 DNA follows: TGTGCCAGCAGCGTAGGGGGATCAACAGATACGCAGTATTTT.

The V gene is TRBV5-1, the J gene TRBJ2-7; D might be TRBD1 (6 bases). Germline loops: CDR1 SGHRS, CDR2 YFSETQ. V lost 0 bases to trimming and J lost 4 bases, with 11 bases between them. The CDR3 covers 14 residues. CDR3 coding DNA: TGCGCCAGCAGCTTGGGGCAGGGGATTTACGAGCAGTACTTC. Translating it yields CASSLGQGIYEQYF. The whole variable domain, filled in from reference TRBV5-1 and TRBJ2-7, reads KAGVTQTPRYLIKTRGQQVTLSCSPISGHRSVSWYQQTPGQGLQFLFEYFSETQRNKGNFPGRFSGRQFSNSRSEMNVSTLELGDSALYLCASSLGQGIYEQYFGPGTRLTVT.

The genes are TRBV6-5 and TRBJ2-7; 9 nucleotides match TRBD2. The length of the CDR3 is 15 residues. Unmatched junction bases numbered 5, after V lost 5 bases and J lost 0 bases. Germline assignment: CDR1 MNHEY and CDR2 SVGAGI. The CDR3 nucleotides are TGTGCCAGCAGTCCTAGCGGGATTAGCTCCTACGAGCAGTACTTC. Its protein is CASSPSGISSYEQYF.

The gene calls are TRBV14 and TRBJ2-5; weak D call: TRBD1 (6 bases). Germline lookup yields CDR1 SGHDN and CDR2 FVKESK. The CDR3 covers 14 residues. Trimming took off 4 bases at V and 2 bases at J, with 11 bases between the two ends. The CDR3 region is CASSRNRAQETQYF. The CDR3 DNA sequence: TGTGCCAGCAGCCGAAACAGGGCTCAAGAGACCCAGTACTTC.

This clone was seen once. The J gene is TRBJ2-3, the V gene TRBV5-1; no clear D. This CDR3 region has 15 residues. Germline V lookup: CDR1 SGHRS, CDR2 YFSETQ. V was cut by 4 bases and J by 2 bases, with 14 bases left in between. In DNA, the CDR3 is TGCGCCAGCAGCGCACAAGACGTTAACACAGATACGCAGTATTTT. Translating it yields CASSAQDVNTDTQYF.

The chain is built from TRBV5-6 and TRBJ2-7; 11 bases align to TRBD2. CDR3 size: 15 residues. The germline V gene has CDR1 SGHDT and CDR2 YYEEEE. The V segment lost 3 bases and the J segment 3 bases; nucleotides outside the gene matches: 5. CDR3 coding DNA: TGTGCCAGCAGCTCCTCGACTAGCGGGAACTACGAGCAGTACTTC. This sequence encodes CASSSSTSGNYEQYF.

This rearrangement joins TRBV29-1 to TRBJ2-2; the D gene is possibly TRBD2 (7 bases). The germline CDR1 and CDR2 sequences are SQVTM and ANQGSEA. V gave up 8 bases and J gave up 4 bases, with 17 bases separating them. The CDR3 sequence is 14 residues long. CDR3 amino acids: CSFSGGRGTGELFF. CDR3 DNA sequence: TGCAGCTTCTCCGGGGGGCGCGGCACCGGGGAGCTGTTTTTT.

The V call is TRBV11-3, the J call TRBJ1-2; unclear D gene. With 0 bases removed from V and 0 bases from J, the gap between germline ends came to 8 bases. CDR1 and CDR2 (germline): SGHNT, YENEEA. The CDR3 runs to 15 residues. The CDR3 nucleotides are TGTGCCAGCAGCTTAGATCCGACTGCTAACTATGGCTACACCTTC. It yields the protein CASSLDPTANYGYTF.

The genes are TRBV19 and TRBJ1-5; TRBD1 matches 10 bases. Germline V gene lookup returns CDR1 LNHDA and CDR2 SQIVND (reference sequence). This CDR3 spans 17 amino acids. V was clipped by 3 bases and J by 2 bases; unmatched bases: 7. The DNA of the CDR3 is TGTGCCAGTAGTATCCGGGACAGGGGAGGCGGCAATCAGCCCCAGCATTTT. Its protein product is CASSIRDRGGGNQPQHF.

This chain uses TRBV3-1 (or the pseudogene TRBV3-2) with TRBJ1-2; possible D gene TRBD1, 6 bases. Germline CDR1 is LGHDT and CDR2 is YNNKEL (reference sequence). V lost 1 base to trimming and J lost 4 bases, with 10 bases between them. There are 14 residues in the CDR3. CDR3 sequence reads: CASSQGSRGYGYTF. The CDR3 DNA sequence: TGTGCCAGCAGCCAAGGTTCCAGGGGCTATGGCTACACCTTC.

The chain recombines TRBV3-1 (or the pseudogene TRBV3-2) with TRBJ1-2; 7 positions agree with TRBD1. The germline V gene has CDR1 LGHDT and CDR2 YNNKEL (reference sequence). This CDR3 has 14 amino acids. The junction had 4 bases not matched to a gene; V was cut back by 4 bases and J by 2 bases. CDR3 in amino acids: CASSPVRGNYGYTF. Here the CDR3 DNA reads TGTGCCAGCAGCCCAGTCAGGGGGAACTATGGCTACACCTTC.

This sequence joins TRBV11-2 and TRBJ2-7; D perhaps matches TRBD2 (7 bases). V was trimmed by 6 bases and J by 4 bases, leaving 19 bases between them. The CDR3 contains 15 residues. CDR1 is SGHAT and CDR2 is FQNNGV in the germline V gene. The chain's CDR3 is CASSVNSGRGYEQYF. In DNA form, the CDR3 reads TGTGCCAGCAGTGTCAACAGTGGGAGGGGGTACGAGCAGTACTTC. The complete variable domain, with remaining parts taken from reference TRBV11-2 and TRBJ2-7, reads EAGVAQSPRYKIIEKRQSVAFWCNPISGHATLYWYQQILGQGPKLLIQFQNNGVVDDSQLPKDRFSAERLKGVDSTLKIQPAKLEDSAVYLCASSVNSGRGYEQYFGPGTRLTVT.

V gene TRBV5-1 combines with J gene TRBJ2-2, with a weak D call TRBD1 (5 bases). The V and J ends lost 4 bases and 3 bases respectively, with 13 bases between them. The CDR3 is 15 residues long. Per germline, CDR1 SGHRS and CDR2 YFSETQ. CDR3 protein: CASSGNAGHTGELFF. The CDR3 nucleotides are TGCGCCAGCAGCGGGAACGCAGGGCACACCGGGGAGCTGTTTTTT. The variable domain in full, completed from reference TRBV5-1 and TRBJ2-2, reads KAGVTQTPRYLIKTRGQQVTLSCSPISGHRSVSWYQQTPGQGLQFLFEYFSETQRNKGNFPGRFSGRQFSNSRSEMNVSTLELGDSALYLCASSGNAGHTGELFFGEGSRLTVL.

V is TRBV5-1 and J is TRBJ1-3; D is unclear. From germline, CDR1 is SGHRS and CDR2 YFSETQ. The V end lost 6 bases, the J end lost 4 bases, and 17 bases lay between the germline ends. The CDR3 loop spans 15 amino acids. The CDR3 DNA reads as TGCGCCAGCACCCACGACGGAAGAGACGGAAACACCATATATTTT. Its translation: CASTHDGRDGNTIYF.

This clone was observed a single time. The chain combines TRBV27 with TRBJ2-7; 8 bases are a match to TRBD1. Losses at the gene ends were 5 bases for V and 5 bases for J; bases not matched to a gene: 14. Germline loops: CDR1 MNHEY, CDR2 SMNVEV (reference sequence). CDR3 length equals 16 residues. CDR3 residues: CASSTTAGTGRNEQYF. The CDR3 region has the DNA TGTGCCAGCAGTACGACCGCTGGGACAGGTAGGAACGAGCAGTACTTC.

This rearrangement joins TRBV27 to TRBJ2-1; D possibly corresponds to TRBD2 (5 bases). CDR1 is MNHEY and CDR2 is SMNVEV in the germline V gene (reference sequence). Trimming cost V 4 bases and J 8 bases, with 21 bases left between them. The CDR3 is 16 residues long. DNA of the CDR3: TGTGCCAGCAGTTCCCTCTCACTAGTGGTGAGGGATGAGCAGTTCTTC. As protein: CASSSLSLVVRDEQFF.